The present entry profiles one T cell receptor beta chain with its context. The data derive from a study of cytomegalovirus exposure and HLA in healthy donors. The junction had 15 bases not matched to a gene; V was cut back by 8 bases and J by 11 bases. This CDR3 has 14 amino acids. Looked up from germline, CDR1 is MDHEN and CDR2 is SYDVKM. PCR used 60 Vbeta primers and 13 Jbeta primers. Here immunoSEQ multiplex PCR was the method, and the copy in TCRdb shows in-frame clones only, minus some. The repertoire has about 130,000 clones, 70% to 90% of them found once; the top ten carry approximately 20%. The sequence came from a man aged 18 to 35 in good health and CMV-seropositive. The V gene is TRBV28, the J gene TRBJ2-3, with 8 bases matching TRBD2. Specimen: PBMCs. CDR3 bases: TGTGCCAGCGCCGGGGGGGCGCGGGGGTTCGGGCAGTATTTT. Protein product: CASAGGARGFGQYF.